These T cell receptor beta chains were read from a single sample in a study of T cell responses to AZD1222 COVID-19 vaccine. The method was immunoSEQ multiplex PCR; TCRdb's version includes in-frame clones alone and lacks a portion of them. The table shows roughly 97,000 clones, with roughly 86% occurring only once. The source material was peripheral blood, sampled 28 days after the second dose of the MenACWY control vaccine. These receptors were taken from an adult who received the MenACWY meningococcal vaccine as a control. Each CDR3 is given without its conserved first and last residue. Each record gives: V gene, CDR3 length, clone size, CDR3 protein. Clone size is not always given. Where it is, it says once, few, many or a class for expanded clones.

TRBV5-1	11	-	ASSPGAYNEQF
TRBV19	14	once	ASRGRDGSFPYEQY
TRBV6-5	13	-	ASSYGLSGTGELF
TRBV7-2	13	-	ASSSLGLVNTEAF
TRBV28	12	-	ASSFLERLYGYT
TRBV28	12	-	ASKGATRRYGYT
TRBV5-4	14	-	ASSLRLAGGLETQY
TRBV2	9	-	ASSVTGMQF
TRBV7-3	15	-	ASGVSGSSGSTDTQY
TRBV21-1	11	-	ASSKERTGELF
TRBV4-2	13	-	ASSPLGGDTYGYT
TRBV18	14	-	ASSPRLTDTLNEQY
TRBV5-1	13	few	ASSFGDPGLYEQY
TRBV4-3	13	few	ASSQSAGRNSPLH
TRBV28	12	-	ASGRSSYNSPLH
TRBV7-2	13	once	ASSPHRGEKETQY